The 31 T cell receptor beta chains given below trace back to one sample, sequenced in a study of blood T cell repertoires in COVID-19. Method: immunoSEQ multiplex PCR; TCRdb's copy keeps in-frame clones and lacks some. Among about 250,000 clones listed, around 83% were seen once. The sample was peripheral blood. These receptors all stem from a man in his forties with active or convalescent COVID-19.

The chain joins TRBV3-1 (or the pseudogene TRBV3-2) to TRBJ2-7, with 7 bases aligning to TRBD1. The J segment lost 2 bases and the V segment lost 0 bases, leaving 4 bases of the junction unmatched. This CDR3 spans 15 amino acids. CDR1 is LGHDT, CDR2 YNNKEL, per germline (reference sequence). CDR3 amino acids: CASSQDKGATYEQYF. CDR3 nucleotides: TGTGCCAGCAGCCAAGATAAGGGGGCGACCTACGAGCAGTACTTC.

V is TRBV24-1 and J is TRBJ2-6, with D uncertain. Germline assignment: CDR1 KGHDR and CDR2 SFDVKD. V was pared by 5 bases and J by 2 bases, with 3 bases between. CDR3 length: 13 amino acids. CDR3 protein: CATSVTGANVLTF. The CDR3 DNA follows: TGTGCCACCAGTGTAACTGGGGCCAACGTCCTGACTTTC.

The CDR3 is CSVDNGPTYEQYF. In DNA form, the CDR3 reads TGCAGCGTTGATAATGGGCCCACCTACGAGCAGTACTTC. The V and J genes are TRBV29-1 and TRBJ2-7; D uncertain. The V gene's germline CDR1 is SQVTM and CDR2 ANQGSEA. This CDR3 is built from 13 residues. V dropped 3 bases and J dropped 2 bases, with 11 bases sitting between them.

The gene calls are TRBV21-1 and TRBJ2-7; TRBD2 is the table's D call, not checked against the DNA. TRBV21-1 counts as a pseudogene. The CDR3 is made up of 18 amino acids. The CDR3 reads CASSKGEGLAGSPYEQYF. The CDR3 DNA is TGTGCCAGCAGCAAAGGTGAGGGGCTAGCGGGTTCCCCCTACGAGCAGTACTTC.

The chain employs TRBV18 and TRBJ1-1; perhaps TRBD1 as D (5 bases). This CDR3 is built from 16 residues. The germline CDR1 and CDR2 sequences are KGHSH and LQKENI. V was shortened by 3 bases and J by 4 bases, with 18 bases between the two germline ends. CDR3 nucleotides: TGTGCCAGCTCACCCTTAGGGCAGGGTGTGGGCACTGAAGCTTTCTTT. Protein: CASSPLGQGVGTEAFF.

The chain employs TRBV19 and TRBJ1-5, with TRBD1 matching 8 bases. With 5 bases clipped from V and 1 base from J, the junction kept 13 bases outside the gene matches. Per germline, CDR1 LNHDA and CDR2 SQIVND (reference sequence). CDR3 length equals 18 residues. The CDR3 loop is CASSVPWGTGGSNQPQHF. DNA for the CDR3: TGTGCCAGTAGTGTCCCCTGGGGGACAGGCGGAAGCAATCAGCCCCAGCATTTT.

The chain has TRBV7-9 and TRBJ2-7, with 11 positions matching TRBD2. Trimming at V came to 5 bases and at J to 5 bases, leaving 5 bases not matched to a gene. Germline V gives CDR1 SEHNR, CDR2 FQNEAQ (reference sequence). This CDR3 contains 14 residues. The chain's CDR3 is CASSLTTSGDEQYF. In DNA, the CDR3 is TGTGCCAGCAGCCTTACGACTAGCGGGGACGAGCAGTACTTC.

This clone was detected only once. The chain is built from TRBV6-2 or TRBV6-3 and TRBJ2-1; a weak D match, TRBD1 (6 bases). CDR3 length: 14 residues. V was clipped by 5 bases and J by 2 bases, with 10 bases between them. The germline CDR1 and CDR2 sequences are MNHEY and SVGEGT. The CDR3 DNA sequence: TGTGCCAGCAGTATAACAGGGACCTACAATGAGCAGTTCTTC. Protein: CASSITGTYNEQFF.

The CDR3 sequence: CASSLGQGLSYEQYF. The DNA of the CDR3 is TGCGCCAGCAGCTTAGGGCAGGGCCTCTCCTACGAGCAGTACTTC. V and J are TRBV5-1 and TRBJ2-7; possibly TRBD1 for D (5 bases). The V gene lost 2 bases and the J gene lost 0 bases, with 12 bases spanning the gap. Germline CDR1 SGHRS, CDR2 YFSETQ. This CDR3 is built from 15 residues.

The chain employs TRBV2 and TRBJ2-7; D perhaps matches TRBD2 (5 bases). V was trimmed by 6 bases and J by 0 bases, leaving 9 bases between them. Germline V gene data show CDR1 as SNHLY and CDR2 as FYNNEI. This CDR3 is built from 13 residues. CDR3 amino acids: CASRDSDSYEQYF. CDR3 in DNA: TGTGCCAGCAGGGACTCAGACTCCTACGAGCAGTACTTC.

This sequence joins TRBV2 and TRBJ1-2, with 7 bases matching TRBD1. V was pared by 6 bases and J by 4 bases, with 5 bases of the junction left unmatched. The CDR3 has 13 amino acids. Germline loops: CDR1 SNHLY, CDR2 FYNNEI. This CDR3 reads CASRGDSLYGYTF. In DNA, the CDR3 is TGTGCCAGCAGGGGGGACAGCCTCTATGGCTACACCTTC.

Only one count was recorded for this clone. The chain recombines TRBV30 with TRBJ2-2; a possible D gene is TRBD2 (6 bases). This CDR3 spans 16 amino acids. V gave up 0 bases and J gave up 6 bases, with 17 bases separating them. CDR1 and CDR2 (germline): GTSNPN, SVGIG (reference sequence). This chain's CDR3 is CAWSVPEGWRAGELFF. The DNA for the CDR3 is TGTGCCTGGAGTGTACCTGAAGGGTGGAGGGCCGGGGAGCTGTTTTTT.

The chain combines TRBV6-5 with TRBJ2-1, with a weak D call TRBD1 (6 bases). The CDR3 runs to 14 residues. Between the trimmed V and J ends, which lost 4 bases and 6 bases, there was a span of 13 bases. Looked up from germline, CDR1 is MNHEY and CDR2 is SVGAGI. CDR3 bases: TGTGCCAGCAGTTCCCCGGGCAGGGGCAATGAGCAGTTCTTC. Amino acid sequence: CASSSPGRGNEQFF.

This chain uses TRBV15 with TRBJ2-3; tentatively, D is TRBD2 (6 bases). V dropped 3 bases and J dropped 4 bases, with 17 bases sitting between them. CDR1 is LNHNV, CDR2 YYDKDF, per germline (reference sequence). This CDR3 is built from 16 residues. Written as DNA, the CDR3 is TGTGCCACCAGCAGGACCGGGGGAGTGTCGGCAGATACGCAGTATTTT. Encoded protein: CATSRTGGVSADTQYF.

The chain recombines TRBV7-2 with TRBJ2-7; a possible D gene is TRBD2 (7 bases). Looked up from germline, CDR1 is SGHTA and CDR2 is FQGNSA. V was pared by 3 bases and J by 6 bases, with 15 bases between. The CDR3 loop spans 14 amino acids. CDR3 sequence reads: CASSLGEGVFEQYF. The CDR3 DNA sequence: TGTGCCAGCAGCTTGGGGGAGGGGGTGTTCGAGCAGTACTTC.

The chain is built from TRBV20-1 and TRBJ2-1; D may be TRBD1 (6 bases). This CDR3 is 11 amino acids long. Germline-derived CDR1 and CDR2 are DFQATT and SNEGSKA (reference sequence). Between the trimmed V and J ends, which lost 8 bases and 3 bases, there was a span of 8 bases. The CDR3 region is CSMDSYNEQFF. As DNA, the CDR3 is TGCAGTATGGACAGCTACAATGAGCAGTTCTTC.

The chain couples TRBV27 to TRBJ2-2; the match to TRBD2 covers 8 bases. V lost 1 base to trimming and J lost 0 bases; unmatched junction nucleotides: 4. Germline V gene data show CDR1 as MNHEY and CDR2 as SMNVEV (reference sequence). CDR3 length: 17 amino acids. CDR3: CASSLWGLGANTGELFF. CDR3 coding DNA: TGTGCCAGCAGTTTATGGGGACTAGGGGCGAACACCGGGGAGCTGTTTTTT.

This chain connects TRBV20-1 to TRBJ2-7; 8 positions agree with TRBD1. The V segment lost 3 bases and the J segment 0 bases; nucleotides outside the gene matches: 4. The germline gives CDR1 DFQATT, CDR2 SNEGSKA (reference sequence). This CDR3 has 14 amino acids. CDR3 nucleotides: TGCAGTGCTAGTGAGACAGGGGCCTCCTACGAGCAGTACTTC. This gives the protein CSASETGASYEQYF.

The sample holds one count of this clone. The chain links TRBV6-6 to TRBJ1-3, with TRBD1 as a possible D gene (6 bases). The V and J ends lost 6 bases and 3 bases respectively, with 12 bases between them. Germline lookup yields CDR1 MNHNY and CDR2 SVGAGI (reference sequence). CDR3 length: 14 residues. CDR3 coding DNA: TGTGCCAGCAGAAGGGGGGGCAGTGGAAACACCATATATTTT. As protein: CASRRGGSGNTIYF.

The V and J genes are TRBV28 and TRBJ1-2; 8 bases fit TRBD1. V shed 2 bases and J 3 bases; nucleotides not matched to a gene: 11. Germline V gives CDR1 MDHEN, CDR2 SYDVKM. This CDR3 comprises 17 residues. The CDR3 is CASSLAGTGILDYGYTF. The CDR3 region has the DNA TGTGCCAGCAGTTTAGCCGGGACAGGTATTCTCGACTATGGCTACACCTTC.

The CDR3 coding sequence is TGTGCCAGCAGCTTGAGTGGTCAGGGGTCCGTATCCGGAAACACCATATATTTT. It encodes CASSLSGQGSVSGNTIYF. The chain is built from TRBV5-5 and TRBJ1-3, with a possible D match to TRBD1 (6 bases). CDR3 length: 18 residues. Germline CDR1 and CDR2: SGHKS and YYEKEE (reference sequence). Trimming left V 1 base short and J 4 bases short, with 21 bases between.

The chain links TRBV30 to TRBJ2-5; D possibly corresponds to TRBD2 (6 bases). Trimming cost V 2 bases and J 2 bases, with 12 bases left between them. CDR3 length equals 14 residues. Germline loops: CDR1 GTSNPN, CDR2 SVGIG (reference sequence). The CDR3 region has the DNA TGTGCCTGGAGTTATGGTAGCGGACAAGAGACCCAGTACTTC. Its protein product is CAWSYGSGQETQYF. The full variable domain, rest sourced from reference TRBV30 and TRBJ2-5, is SQTIHQWPATLVQPVGSPLSLECTVEGTSNPNLYWYRQAAGRGLQLLFYSVGIGQISSEVPQNLSASRPQDRQFILSSKKLLLSDSGFYLCAWSYGSGQETQYFGPGTRLLVL.

J is TRBJ2-7 and V is TRBV6-1, with D possibly TRBD1 on 5 matching bases. CDR3 length equals 16 residues. V shed 2 bases and J shed 2 bases, with 16 bases lying between them. Germline CDR1 MNHNS, CDR2 SASEGT. In DNA, the CDR3 is TGTGCCAGCAGTGAACCTGGTGCAGGGAAACCCTACGAGCAGTACTTC. It encodes CASSEPGAGKPYEQYF.

Of note for this clone: The same CDR3 arises from other DNA sequences in this sample as well. The V gene is TRBV3-1 (or the pseudogene TRBV3-2), the J gene TRBJ1-1; D unclear. The CDR3 is 13 residues long. Germline values: CDR1 LGHDT, CDR2 YNNKEL (reference sequence). The V end lost 4 bases, the J end lost 5 bases, and 11 bases lay between the germline ends. The CDR3 loop is CASSLSGNTEAFF. CDR3 DNA sequence: TGTGCCAGCAGCCTTTCAGGAAATACTGAAGCTTTCTTT.

This chain uses TRBV12-3 or TRBV12-4 with TRBJ2-3; D gene uncertain. V dropped 5 bases and J dropped 3 bases, with 6 bases sitting between them. This CDR3 contains 12 residues. CDR3 sequence: CASSTKTDTQYF. For the CDR3, the DNA is TGTGCCAGCAGTACTAAGACAGATACGCAGTATTTT.

The chain uses TRBV5-1 and TRBJ2-3, with 9 bases fitting TRBD2. V gave up 0 bases and J gave up 1 base; unmatched junction bases: 3. Germline loops: CDR1 SGHRS, CDR2 YFSETQ. There are 16 residues in the CDR3. CDR3 sequence: CASSLVASGGTDTQYF. The CDR3 region has the DNA TGCGCCAGCAGCTTGGTGGCTAGCGGGGGCACAGATACGCAGTATTTT.

The J gene is TRBJ2-3, the V gene TRBV28, with D possibly matching TRBD1 (5 bases). CDR1 and CDR2 (germline): MDHEN, SYDVKM. There are 13 residues in the CDR3. Trimming removed 8 bases from V and 3 bases from J, with 12 bases in between. DNA for the CDR3: TGTGCCAGCGGTGTTGACAGAACAGATACGCAGTATTTT. This sequence encodes CASGVDRTDTQYF.

V and J are TRBV5-6 and TRBJ2-7, with a possible D match to TRBD2 (6 bases). CDR1 is SGHDT and CDR2 is YYEEEE in the germline V gene. V was clipped by 0 bases and J by 6 bases, with 16 bases between them. The CDR3 consists of 15 residues. The chain's CDR3 is CASSLVGTALREQYF. Here the CDR3 DNA reads TGTGCCAGCAGCTTGGTAGGGACTGCCTTACGCGAGCAGTACTTC.

V is TRBV19 and J is TRBJ1-1; 9 bases line up with TRBD1. With V trimmed by 5 bases and J by 11 bases, 15 bases remained unmatched. The CDR3 extends over 15 amino acids. CDR1 is LNHDA, CDR2 SQIVND, per germline (reference sequence). CDR3 residues: CASSFDGTGTTRAFF. Here the CDR3 DNA reads TGTGCCAGTAGTTTCGATGGGACAGGGACCACTCGGGCTTTCTTT.

The rearrangement joins TRBV19 to TRBJ2-3, with 16 nucleotides matching TRBD2. This CDR3 is 21 amino acids long. From germline, CDR1 is LNHDA and CDR2 SQIVND (reference sequence). With 5 bases clipped from V and 1 base from J, the junction kept 15 bases outside the gene matches. The CDR3 protein is CASSPLAGTSGRASRTDTQYF. The CDR3 DNA sequence: TGTGCCAGTAGTCCCCTAGCCGGGACTAGCGGGAGGGCCAGCCGCACAGATACGCAGTATTTT.

This clone was observed a few times. This may be a read error: a much more frequent sequence differs by one nucleotide. The sample holds other DNA sequences that translate to the same CDR3. V gene TRBV5-1 combines with J gene TRBJ1-1; 9 nucleotides agree with TRBD1. Germline trimming cut 3 bases from V and 1 base from J; bases unmatched to any gene: 1. The CDR3 runs 14 residues. CDR1 SGHRS and CDR2 YFSETQ come from the germline V gene. CDR3 DNA: TGCGCCAGCAGCTCGGGACAGGGGAACACTGAAGCTTTCTTT. It is translated as CASSSGQGNTEAFF.